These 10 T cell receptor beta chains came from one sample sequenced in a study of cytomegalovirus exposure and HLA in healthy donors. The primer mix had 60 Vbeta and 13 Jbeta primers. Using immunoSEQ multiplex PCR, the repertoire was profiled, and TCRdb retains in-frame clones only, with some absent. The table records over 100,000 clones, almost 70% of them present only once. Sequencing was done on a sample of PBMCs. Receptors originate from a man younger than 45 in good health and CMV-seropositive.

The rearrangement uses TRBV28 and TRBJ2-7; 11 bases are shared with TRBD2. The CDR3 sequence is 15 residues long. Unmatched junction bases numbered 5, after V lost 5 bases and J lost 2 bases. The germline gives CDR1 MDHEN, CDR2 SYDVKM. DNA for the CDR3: TGTGCCAGCAGTCAAACTAGCGGGGGTACCTACGAGCAGTACGTC. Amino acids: CASSQTSGGTYEQYV.

The CDR3 coding sequence is TGTGCCAGCAGGACAGGGACTCATAATTCACCCCTCCACTTT. This codes for CASRTGTHNSPLHF. V gene TRBV25-1 combines with J gene TRBJ1-6, with 7 bases that match TRBD1. After removal of 6 bases from V and 5 bases from J, the junction contained 4 bases not matched to a gene. The CDR3 extends over 14 amino acids. From germline, CDR1 is MGHDK and CDR2 SYGVNS.

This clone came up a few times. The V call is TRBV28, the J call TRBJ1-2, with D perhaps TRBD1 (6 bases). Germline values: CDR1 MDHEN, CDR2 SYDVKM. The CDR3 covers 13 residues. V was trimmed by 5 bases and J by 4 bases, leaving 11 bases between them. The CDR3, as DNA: TGTGCCAGCAGTCTTCGACAGGTCTATGGCTACACCTTC. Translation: CASSLRQVYGYTF.

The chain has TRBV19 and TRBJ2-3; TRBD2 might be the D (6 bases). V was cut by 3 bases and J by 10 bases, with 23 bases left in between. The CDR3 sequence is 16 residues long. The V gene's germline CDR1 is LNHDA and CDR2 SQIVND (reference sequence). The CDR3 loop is CASSIPGEYTREAQYF. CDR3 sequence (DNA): TGTGCCAGTAGTATTCCGGGGGAGTATACGAGGGAGGCGCAGTATTTT.

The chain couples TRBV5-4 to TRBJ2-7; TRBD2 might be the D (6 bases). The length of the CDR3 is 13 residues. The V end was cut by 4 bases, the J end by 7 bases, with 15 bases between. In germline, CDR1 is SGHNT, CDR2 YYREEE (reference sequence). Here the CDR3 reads CASSQRDSKEQYF. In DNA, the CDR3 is TGTGCCAGCAGCCAACGGGACTCTAAAGAGCAGTACTTC.

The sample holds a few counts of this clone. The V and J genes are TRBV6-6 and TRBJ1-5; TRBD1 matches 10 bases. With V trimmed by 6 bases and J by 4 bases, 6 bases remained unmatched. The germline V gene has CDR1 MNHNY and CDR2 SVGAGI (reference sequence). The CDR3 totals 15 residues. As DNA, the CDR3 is TGTGCCAGCAGGTACGGACAGGGGGAGAATCAGCCCCAGCATTTT. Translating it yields CASRYGQGENQPQHF.

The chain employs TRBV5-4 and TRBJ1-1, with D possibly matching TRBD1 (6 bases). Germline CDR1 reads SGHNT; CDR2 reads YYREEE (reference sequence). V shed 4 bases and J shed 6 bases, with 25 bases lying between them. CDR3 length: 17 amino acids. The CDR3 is CASSRNSLQGFSAEAFF. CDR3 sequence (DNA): TGTGCCAGCAGCCGGAACTCTTTACAGGGATTCTCCGCTGAAGCTTTCTTT.

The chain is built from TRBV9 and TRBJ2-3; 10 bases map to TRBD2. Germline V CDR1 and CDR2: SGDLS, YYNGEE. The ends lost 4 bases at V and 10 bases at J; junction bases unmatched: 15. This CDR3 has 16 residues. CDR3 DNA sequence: TGTGCCAGCAGCCCACTCATAGCGGGGGGTCAGGAAGCGCAGTATTTT. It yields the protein CASSPLIAGGQEAQYF.

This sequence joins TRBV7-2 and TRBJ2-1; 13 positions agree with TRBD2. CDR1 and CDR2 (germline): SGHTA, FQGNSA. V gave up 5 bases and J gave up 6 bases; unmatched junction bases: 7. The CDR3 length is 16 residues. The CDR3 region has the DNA TGTGCCAGCAGCCTCCATGGGACTAGCGGGGTCAATGAGCAGTTCTTC. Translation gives CASSLHGTSGVNEQFF. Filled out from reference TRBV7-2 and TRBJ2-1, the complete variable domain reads GAGVSQSPSNKVTEKGKDVELRCDPISGHTALYWYRQSLGQGLEFLIYFQGNSAPDKSGLPSDRFSAERTGGSVSTLTIQRTQQEDSAVYLCASSLHGTSGVNEQFFGPGTRLTVL.

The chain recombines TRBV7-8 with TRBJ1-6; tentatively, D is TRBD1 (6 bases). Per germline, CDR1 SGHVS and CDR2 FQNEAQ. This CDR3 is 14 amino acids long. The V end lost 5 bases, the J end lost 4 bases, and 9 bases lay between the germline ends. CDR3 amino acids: CASSQGGYNSPLHF. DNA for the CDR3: TGTGCCAGCAGCCAAGGGGGATATAATTCACCCCTCCACTTT.